This section outlines one T cell receptor (beta chain) sequence together with its context. The CDR3 runs to 16 residues. The V gene lost 4 bases and the J gene lost 3 bases, with 16 bases spanning the gap. Germline V gene sequence: CDR1 ENHRY, CDR2 SYGVKD. The data are from a study of blood T cell repertoires in COVID-19. Profiling relied on immunoSEQ multiplex PCR, and the TCRdb table lists in-frame clones only, not all of them. The sample has under 60,000 clones, approximately 83% seen once. This sequence joins TRBV10-3 and TRBJ1-5, with D maybe TRBD1 (5 bases). The sequenced sample consisted of peripheral blood. The TCR sequence derives from a human donor in a cohort sampled during active COVID-19. CDR3: CAISGGAGGANQPQHF. The CDR3 coding sequence is TGTGCCATCAGTGGCGGCGCGGGGGGAGCCAATCAGCCCCAGCATTTT.